A selection of T cell receptor beta chains follows, all from one sample in a study of blood T cell repertoires in COVID-19. The data were produced by immunoSEQ multiplex PCR, yet TCRdb's version contains in-frame clones alone and is incomplete. The sample yields about 120,000 clones, around four fifths seen once. Sequencing used peripheral blood. These receptors were collected from a man aged 25 to 40 with acute or convalescent COVID-19. Both conserved end residues are part of each CDR3. The D gene is left open where the match is weak. Clone size, where shown, is once, few, many, or a class for clones that have expanded.

v_call,j_call,d_call,clone_size,cdr3_nt,cdr3_aa
TRBV4-3,TRBJ2-7,TRBD1,NA,TGCGCCAGCAGCCACGTCGGGACAGGGTCCCACGAGCAGTACTTC,CASSHVGTGSHEQYF
TRBV7-8,TRBJ2-2,NA,NA,TGTGCCAGCAGGGAAGGGGCTAGGGCCGACACCGGGGAGCTGTTTTTT,CASREGARADTGELFF
TRBV7-8,TRBJ2-1,TRBD1,NA,TGTGCCAGCAGCTACGGGACAGGCCGCGGGAATGAGCAGTTCTTC,CASSYGTGRGNEQFF
TRBV27,TRBJ1-4,TRBD1,NA,TGTGCCAGCAGCCGATTGACAGGGGATGAAAAACTGTTTTTT,CASSRLTGDEKLFF
TRBV11-2,TRBJ2-3,TRBD2,NA,TGTGCCAGCAGTTTTTCGGGAGGGAGCACAGATACGCAGTATTTT,CASSFSGGSTDTQYF
TRBV23-1,TRBJ1-5,NA,NA,TGCGCCAGCAGCCCCCCGACAGAATATAGCAATCAGCCCCAGCATTTT,CASSPPTEYSNQPQHF
TRBV7-9,TRBJ2-5,NA,NA,TGTGCCAGCAGCTTCCGGGGAGAAGAGACCCAGTACTTC,CASSFRGEETQYF
TRBV28,TRBJ2-5,NA,NA,TGTGCCAGCAGTTTATCCCAGGGGATGGGGTCCTTCGAGACCCAGTACTTC,CASSLSQGMGSFETQYF
TRBV6-1,TRBJ2-1,NA,NA,TGTGCCAGCAGTGAAGGAGAGGGGGAGTTCAATGAGCAGTTCTTC,CASSEGEGEFNEQFF
TRBV27,TRBJ2-4,TRBD1,NA,TGTGCCAGCAGTCTAGAGGGGGCGGCCAAAAACATTCAGTACTTC,CASSLEGAAKNIQYF
TRBV4-1,TRBJ2-5,TRBD2,once,TGCGCCAGCAGCCAAGAGGCGGGAGGGTACCAAGAGACCCAGTACTTC,CASSQEAGGYQETQYF
TRBV7-9,TRBJ1-2,NA,NA,TGTGCCAGCAGCTACGCCGGTAGCGGCTACACCTTC,CASSYAGSGYTF
TRBV15,TRBJ2-7,NA,NA,TGTGCCACCAGCAGAGTTCGGCAGGGGACCTTCTACGAGCAGTACTTC,CATSRVRQGTFYEQYF
TRBV5-1,TRBJ1-3,TRBD1,NA,TGCGCCAGCAGCTTACAGGGACAGTCTGGAAACACCATATATTTT,CASSLQGQSGNTIYF
TRBV3-1/TRBV3-2,TRBJ1-4,NA,NA,TGTGCCAGCAGCCAAGTTGGGGGGAATGAAAAACTGTTTTTT,CASSQVGGNEKLFF
TRBV5-1,TRBJ1-4,NA,NA,TGCGCCAGCAGCCCGGGAGACGGGGCGCCGGGTGAAAAACTGTTTTTT,CASSPGDGAPGEKLFF
TRBV5-6,TRBJ2-1,NA,NA,TGTGCCAGCAGCGAATGGGTAGAGGATGAGCAGTTCTTC,CASSEWVEDEQFF